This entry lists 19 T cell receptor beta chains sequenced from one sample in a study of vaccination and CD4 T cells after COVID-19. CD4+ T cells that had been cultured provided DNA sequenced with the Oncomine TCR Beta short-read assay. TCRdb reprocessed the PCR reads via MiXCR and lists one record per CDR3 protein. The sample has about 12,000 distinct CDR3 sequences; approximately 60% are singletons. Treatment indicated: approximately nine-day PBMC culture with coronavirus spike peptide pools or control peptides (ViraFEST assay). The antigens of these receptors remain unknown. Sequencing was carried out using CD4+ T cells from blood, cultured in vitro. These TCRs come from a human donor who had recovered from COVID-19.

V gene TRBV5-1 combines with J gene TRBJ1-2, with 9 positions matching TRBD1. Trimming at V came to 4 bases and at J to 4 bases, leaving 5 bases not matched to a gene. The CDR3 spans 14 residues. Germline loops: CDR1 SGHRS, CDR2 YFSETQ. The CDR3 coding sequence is TGCGCCAGCAGCCCCCAGACAGGGGGCTATGGCTACACCTTC. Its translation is CASSPQTGGYGYTF.

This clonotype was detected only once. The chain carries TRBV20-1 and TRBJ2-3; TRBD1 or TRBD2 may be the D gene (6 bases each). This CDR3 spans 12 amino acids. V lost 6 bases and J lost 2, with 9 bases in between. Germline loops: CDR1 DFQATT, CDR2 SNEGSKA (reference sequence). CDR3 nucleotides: TGCAGTGCGCCGGGGGCCACAGATACGCAGTATTTT. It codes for CSAPGATDTQYF.

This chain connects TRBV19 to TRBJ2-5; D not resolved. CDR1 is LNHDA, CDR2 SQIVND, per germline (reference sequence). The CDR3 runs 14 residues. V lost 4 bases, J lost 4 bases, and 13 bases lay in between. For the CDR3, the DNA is TGTGCCAGTAGTAAATGGGTATTTTCAGAGACCCAGTACTTC. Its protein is CASSKWVFSETQYF.

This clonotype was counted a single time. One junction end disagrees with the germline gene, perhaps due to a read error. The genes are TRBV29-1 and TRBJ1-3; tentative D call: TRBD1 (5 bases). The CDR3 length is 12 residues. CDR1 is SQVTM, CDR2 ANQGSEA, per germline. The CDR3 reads CSVEESGRVPHF. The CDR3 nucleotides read TGCAGCGTTGAAGAGTCGGGCAGGGTCCCACATTTT.

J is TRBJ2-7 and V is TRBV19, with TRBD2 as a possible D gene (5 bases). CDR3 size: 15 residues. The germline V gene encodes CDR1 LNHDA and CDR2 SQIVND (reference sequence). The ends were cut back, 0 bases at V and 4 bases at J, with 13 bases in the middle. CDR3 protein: CASSIDEGARYEQYF. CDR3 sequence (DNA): TGTGCCAGTAGTATAGACGAGGGAGCTAGATACGAGCAGTACTTC.

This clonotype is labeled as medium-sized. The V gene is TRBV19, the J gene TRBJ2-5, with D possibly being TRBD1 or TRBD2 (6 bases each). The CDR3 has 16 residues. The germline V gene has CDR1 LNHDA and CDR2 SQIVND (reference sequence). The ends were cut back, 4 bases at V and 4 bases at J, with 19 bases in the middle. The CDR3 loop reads CASSRGGEGDRETQYF. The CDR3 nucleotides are TGTGCCAGTAGTAGGGGAGGCGAGGGGGATCGAGAGACCCAGTACTTC.

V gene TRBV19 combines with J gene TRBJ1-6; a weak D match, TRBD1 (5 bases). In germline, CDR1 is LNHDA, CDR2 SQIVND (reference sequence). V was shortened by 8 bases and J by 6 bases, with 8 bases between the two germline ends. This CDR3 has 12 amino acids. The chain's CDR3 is CASQTVNSPLHF. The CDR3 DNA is TGTGCCAGTCAGACAGTTAATTCACCCCTCCACTTT.

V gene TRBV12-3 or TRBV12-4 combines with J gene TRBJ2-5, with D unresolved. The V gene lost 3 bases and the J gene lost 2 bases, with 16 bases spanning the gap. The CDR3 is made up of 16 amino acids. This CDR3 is CASSFWSTPRQETQYF. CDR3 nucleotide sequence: TGTGCCAGCAGTTTTTGGAGTACGCCCAGGCAAGAGACCCAGTACTTC.

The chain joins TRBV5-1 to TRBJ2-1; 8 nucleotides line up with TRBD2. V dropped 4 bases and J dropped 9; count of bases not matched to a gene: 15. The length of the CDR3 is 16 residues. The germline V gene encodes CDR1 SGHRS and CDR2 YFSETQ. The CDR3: CASSRGASGSMVEQFF. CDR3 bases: TGCGCCAGCAGCAGGGGCGCGAGCGGGAGTATGGTTGAGCAGTTCTTC.

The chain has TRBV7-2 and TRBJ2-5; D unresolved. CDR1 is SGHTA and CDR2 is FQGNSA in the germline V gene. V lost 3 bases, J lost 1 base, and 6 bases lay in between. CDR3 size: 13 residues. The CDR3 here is CASSLVFQETQYF. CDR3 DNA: TGTGCCAGCAGCTTGGTCTTCCAAGAGACCCAGTACTTC.

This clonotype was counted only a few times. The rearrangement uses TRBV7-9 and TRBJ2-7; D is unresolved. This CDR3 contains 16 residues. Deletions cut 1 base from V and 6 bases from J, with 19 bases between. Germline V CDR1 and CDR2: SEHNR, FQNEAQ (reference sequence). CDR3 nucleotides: TGTGCCAGCAGCTTAGTATGGCGAGGCACGGCCAGCGAGCAGTACTTC. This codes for CASSLVWRGTASEQYF.

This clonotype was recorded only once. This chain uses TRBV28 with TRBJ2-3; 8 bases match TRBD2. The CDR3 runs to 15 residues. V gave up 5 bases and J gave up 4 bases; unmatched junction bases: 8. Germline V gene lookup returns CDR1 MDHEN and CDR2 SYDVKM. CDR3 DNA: TGTGCCAGCAGTCCCGGGACTAGTCTTGCAGATACGCAGTATTTT. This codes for CASSPGTSLADTQYF.

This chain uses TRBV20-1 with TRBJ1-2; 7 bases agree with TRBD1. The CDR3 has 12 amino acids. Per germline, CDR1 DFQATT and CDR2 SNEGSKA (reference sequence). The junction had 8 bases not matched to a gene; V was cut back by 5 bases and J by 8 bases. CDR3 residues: CSASQGDLGYTF. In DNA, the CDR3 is TGCAGTGCTTCTCAGGGGGATTTAGGCTACACCTTC.

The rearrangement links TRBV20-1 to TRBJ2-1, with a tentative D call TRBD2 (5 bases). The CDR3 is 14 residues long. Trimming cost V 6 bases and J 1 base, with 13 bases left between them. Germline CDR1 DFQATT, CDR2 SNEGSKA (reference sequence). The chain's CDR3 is CSARAQISYNEQFF. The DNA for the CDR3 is TGCAGTGCGAGGGCCCAGATATCCTACAATGAGCAGTTCTTC.

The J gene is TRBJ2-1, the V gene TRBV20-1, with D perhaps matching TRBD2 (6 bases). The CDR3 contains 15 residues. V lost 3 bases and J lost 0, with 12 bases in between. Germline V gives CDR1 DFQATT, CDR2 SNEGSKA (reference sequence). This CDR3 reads CSASWGVSSYNEQFF. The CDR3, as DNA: TGCAGTGCTAGTTGGGGGGTAAGCTCCTACAATGAGCAGTTCTTC.

CDR3: CASSMYRDRGTGELFF. The CDR3 bases are TGTGCCAGCAGCATGTACCGGGACAGGGGGACCGGGGAGCTGTTTTTT. The chain couples TRBV7-2 to TRBJ2-2; 11 positions match TRBD1. V lost 5 bases to trimming and J lost 5 bases; unmatched junction nucleotides: 7. This CDR3 comprises 16 residues. Germline CDR1 is SGHTA and CDR2 is FQGNSA.

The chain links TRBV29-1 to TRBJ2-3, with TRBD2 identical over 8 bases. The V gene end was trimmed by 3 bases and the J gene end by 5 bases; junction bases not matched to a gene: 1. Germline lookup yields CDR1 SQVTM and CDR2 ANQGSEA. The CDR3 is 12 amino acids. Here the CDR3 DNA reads TGCAGCGTTGACCTAGCGGGAGATACGCAGTATTTT. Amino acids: CSVDLAGDTQYF.

CDR3 DNA sequence: TGTGCCAGCAGAAGGACTAGCGGGACGTACAATGAGCAGTTCTTC. It encodes CASRRTSGTYNEQFF. This chain connects TRBV2 to TRBJ2-1; 12 positions agree with TRBD2. Unmatched junction bases numbered 4, after V lost 6 bases and J lost 4 bases. CDR1 and CDR2 (germline): SNHLY, FYNNEI. This CDR3 comprises 15 residues. The full variable domain, its missing parts supplied by reference TRBV2 and TRBJ2-1, is EPEVTQTPSHQVTQMGQEVILRCVPISNHLYFYWYRQILGQKVEFLVSFYNNEISEKSEIFDDQFSVERPDGSNFTLKIRSTKLEDSAMYFCASRRTSGTYNEQFFGPGTRLTVL.

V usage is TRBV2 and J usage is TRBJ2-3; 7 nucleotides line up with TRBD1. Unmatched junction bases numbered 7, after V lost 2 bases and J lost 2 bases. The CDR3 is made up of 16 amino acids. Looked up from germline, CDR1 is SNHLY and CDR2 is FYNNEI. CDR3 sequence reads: CASSERGQRTTDTQYF. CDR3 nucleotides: TGTGCCAGCAGTGAAAGGGGGCAGCGGACCACAGATACGCAGTATTTT. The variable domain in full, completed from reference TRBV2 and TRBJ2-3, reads EPEVTQTPSHQVTQMGQEVILRCVPISNHLYFYWYRQILGQKVEFLVSFYNNEISEKSEIFDDQFSVERPDGSNFTLKIRSTKLEDSAMYFCASSERGQRTTDTQYFGPGTRLTVL.